The 22 T cell receptor beta chains below were found in one sample sequenced in a study of cytomegalovirus exposure and HLA in healthy donors. 60 Vbeta and 13 Jbeta primers were used in PCR. Sequenced by immunoSEQ multiplex PCR; TCRdb stores in-frame clones only, minus some. The sample lists roughly 120,000 clones; around 9% were seen once. Sample: PBMCs. These receptors were obtained from a man between 35 and 55 years old in good health and CMV-seronegative.

The V gene is TRBV6-1, the J gene TRBJ2-7; a weak D match, TRBD2 (5 bases). CDR1 is MNHNS and CDR2 is SASEGT in the germline V gene. V lost 11 bases and J 7 bases, leaving 24 bases between the germline ends. The CDR3 is 14 residues long. As DNA, the CDR3 is TGTGCCTCTGGGCAGCGGAACAATTTTAGAGAGCAGTACTTC. Amino acids: CASGQRNNFREQYF.

The rearrangement uses TRBV5-1 and TRBJ1-4, with D perhaps matching TRBD1 (6 bases). Per the germline V gene, CDR1 is SGHRS and CDR2 is YFSETQ. V lost 1 base, J lost 5 bases, and 9 bases lay in between. The CDR3 spans 14 residues. CDR3 protein: CASSLKGENEKLFF. In DNA, the CDR3 is TGCGCCAGCAGCTTGAAGGGGGAAAATGAAAAACTGTTTTTT. Using reference TRBV5-1 and TRBJ1-4 for the parts outside the CDR3, the full variable domain is KAGVTQTPRYLIKTRGQQVTLSCSPISGHRSVSWYQQTPGQGLQFLFEYFSETQRNKGNFPGRFSGRQFSNSRSEMNVSTLELGDSALYLCASSLKGENEKLFFGSGTQLSVL.

Only a few counts were recorded for this clone. This sequence joins TRBV2 and TRBJ2-2, with D hard to call. CDR1 SNHLY and CDR2 FYNNEI come from the germline V gene. The germline V and J ends were trimmed by 5 bases and 5 bases, with 6 bases remaining between them. The CDR3 length is 12 residues. Here the CDR3 DNA reads TGTGCCAGCAGTATGGAGACCGGGGAGCTGTTTTTT. Translation gives CASSMETGELFF. The complete variable domain, with remaining parts taken from reference TRBV2 and TRBJ2-2, reads EPEVTQTPSHQVTQMGQEVILRCVPISNHLYFYWYRQILGQKVEFLVSFYNNEISEKSEIFDDQFSVERPDGSNFTLKIRSTKLEDSAMYFCASSMETGELFFGEGSRLTVL.

V gene TRBV29-1 combines with J gene TRBJ1-2; D is perhaps TRBD1 (6 bases). V was shortened by 0 bases and J by 3 bases, with 8 bases between the two germline ends. CDR1 SQVTM and CDR2 ANQGSEA come from the germline V gene. There are 13 residues in the CDR3. The CDR3 sequence: CSVEDRGDYGYTF. The CDR3 DNA reads TGCAGCGTTGAAGACAGGGGAGACTATGGCTACACCTTC.

This clone was recorded many times. V usage is TRBV6-5 and J usage is TRBJ1-2; tentatively, D is TRBD1 (5 bases). The germline V gene has CDR1 MNHEY and CDR2 SVGAGI. The V gene lost 2 bases and the J gene lost 8 bases, with 12 bases spanning the gap. CDR3 length: 13 amino acids. CDR3 sequence: CASSYSREGGYTF. Here the CDR3 DNA reads TGTGCCAGCAGTTACAGCAGGGAAGGAGGCTACACCTTC.

A few counts support this clone. The rearrangement joins TRBV7-6 to TRBJ1-1, with TRBD1 as a possible D gene (6 bases). CDR1 and CDR2 from the germline V gene are SGHVS and FNYEAQ. V was trimmed by 5 bases and J by 4 bases, leaving 11 bases between them. The CDR3 is 13 residues long. For the CDR3, the DNA is TGTGCCAGCAGCCTTGACAGGAGCACTGAAGCTTTCTTT. It translates to CASSLDRSTEAFF.

This clone was seen more than once but under ten times. The V call is TRBV15, the J call TRBJ2-4; possible D gene TRBD2, 6 bases. Germline CDR1 LNHNV, CDR2 YYDKDF (reference sequence). CDR3 length equals 15 residues. V was pared by 8 bases and J by 8 bases, with 22 bases between. CDR3 protein: CATRTGTGSQDIQYF. The DNA of the CDR3 is TGTGCCACCCGAACGGGGACTGGGAGCCAAGACATTCAGTACTTC.

The rearrangement links TRBV7-9 to TRBJ2-5, with D possibly being TRBD2 (6 bases). In germline, CDR1 is SEHNR, CDR2 FQNEAQ (reference sequence). The CDR3 contains 13 residues. V shed 8 bases and J shed 7 bases, with 17 bases lying between them. In DNA form, the CDR3 reads TGTGCCAGCTCCGGACTAACGGAGGCGACCCAGTACTTC. Its protein is CASSGLTEATQYF.

This clone was picked up a small number of times. V and J are TRBV29-1 and TRBJ2-3, with a possible D match to TRBD2 (6 bases). The germline V and J ends were trimmed by 6 bases and 2 bases, with 21 bases remaining between them. The germline gives CDR1 SQVTM, CDR2 ANQGSEA. The CDR3 spans 16 residues. CDR3 protein: CSVHGDSLIITDTQYF. CDR3 DNA sequence: TGCAGCGTCCATGGGGACTCATTAATTATCACAGATACGCAGTATTTT.

J is TRBJ1-3 and V is TRBV5-4; tentatively, D is TRBD1 (5 bases). Trimming took 4 bases from V and 0 from J, leaving 8 bases between them. Looked up from germline, CDR1 is SGHNT and CDR2 is YYREEE (reference sequence). This CDR3 has 14 amino acids. The CDR3 is CASSRDSSGNTIYF. CDR3 DNA: TGTGCCAGCAGCCGGGACTCCTCTGGAAACACCATATATTTT.

The chain links TRBV29-1 to TRBJ1-1, with unresolved D. With 1 base removed from V and 7 bases from J, the gap between germline ends came to 4 bases. CDR3 length equals 10 residues. The V gene's germline CDR1 is SQVTM and CDR2 ANQGSEA. The CDR3 bases are TGCAGCGTTGAAGTAAATGAAGCTTTCTTT. Its translation is CSVEVNEAFF. The variable domain in full, with the rest retrieved from reference TRBV29-1 and TRBJ1-1, is SAVISQKPSRDICQRGTSLTIQCQVDSQVTMMFWYRQQPGQSLTLIATANQGSEATYESGFVIDKFPISRPNLTFSTLTVSNMSPEDSSIYLCSVEVNEAFFGQGTRLTVV.

The rearrangement links TRBV7-9 to TRBJ2-7, with D possibly matching TRBD2 (7 bases). V shed 8 bases and J shed 4 bases, with 21 bases lying between them. Germline values: CDR1 SEHNR, CDR2 FQNEAQ (reference sequence). This CDR3 comprises 15 residues. CDR3 DNA sequence: TGTGCCAGCTTACAGACGGGGGGCGTTCCGTACGAGCAGTACTTC. Its protein is CASLQTGGVPYEQYF.

The rearrangement uses TRBV6-4 and TRBJ1-1, with a tentative D call TRBD1 (5 bases). In germline, CDR1 is MRHNA, CDR2 SNTAGT. This CDR3 has 17 residues. Trimming left V 5 bases short and J 3 bases short, with 22 bases between. The CDR3: CASSISGLQVWDTEAFF. CDR3 bases: TGTGCCAGCAGTATTTCGGGACTCCAGGTTTGGGACACTGAAGCTTTCTTT.

This clone turned up a few times. The chain couples TRBV5-1 to TRBJ2-7, with D tentatively TRBD1 (5 bases). V was trimmed by 0 bases and J by 5 bases, leaving 15 bases between them. The germline V gene has CDR1 SGHRS and CDR2 YFSETQ. The CDR3 is 15 residues long. DNA of the CDR3: TGCGCCAGCAGCTTGGGGCAGGGCGTTAGAGACGAGCAGTACTTC. Residues: CASSLGQGVRDEQYF.

This rearrangement joins TRBV28 to TRBJ1-2, with D perhaps TRBD1 (5 bases). Germline V lookup: CDR1 MDHEN, CDR2 SYDVKM. The V end lost 6 bases, the J end lost 7 bases, and 15 bases lay between the germline ends. The CDR3 totals 13 residues. The CDR3: CASSKRQSTGYTF. CDR3 coding DNA: TGTGCCAGCAGCAAGCGACAGTCTACTGGCTACACCTTC.

The sample holds a few counts of this clone. This chain links TRBV19 with TRBJ1-2; possible D gene TRBD1, 5 bases. V lost 0 bases to trimming and J lost 5 bases, with 10 bases between them. Germline V CDR1 and CDR2: LNHDA, SQIVND (reference sequence). The CDR3 length is 14 residues. CDR3 amino acids: CASSIDRGGYGYTF. The DNA of the CDR3 is TGTGCCAGTAGTATAGATAGGGGCGGATATGGCTACACCTTC. The full variable domain, in which reference TRBV19 and TRBJ1-2 provide the parts outside the CDR3, is DGGITQSPKYLFRKEGQNVTLSCEQNLNHDAMYWYRQDPGQGLRLIYYSQIVNDFQKGDIAEGYSVSREKKESFPLTVTSAQKNPTAFYLCASSIDRGGYGYTFGSGTRLTVV.

This sequence joins TRBV30 and TRBJ1-5; D possibly corresponds to TRBD1 (6 bases). CDR3 length: 12 residues. Between the trimmed V and J ends, which lost 5 bases and 1 base, there was a span of 6 bases. The germline gives CDR1 GTSNPN, CDR2 SVGIG (reference sequence). The CDR3 DNA follows: TGTGCCTGGGGACAGAGCAATCAGCCCCAGCATTTT. Residues: CAWGQSNQPQHF.

This chain links TRBV2 with TRBJ2-4; possible D gene TRBD1, 7 bases. Trimming left V 4 bases short and J 0 bases short, with 16 bases between. The length of the CDR3 is 17 residues. The germline CDR1 and CDR2 sequences are SNHLY and FYNNEI. The CDR3 sequence is CASSAPPQGGAKNIQYF. CDR3 bases: TGTGCCAGCAGTGCCCCCCCGCAGGGGGGAGCCAAAAACATTCAGTACTTC.

This clone has only a few counts. The rearrangement joins TRBV7-9 to TRBJ2-3; D call uncertain. The CDR3 covers 13 residues. Trimming stripped 2 bases from V and 6 bases from J, with 9 bases between. Germline V CDR1 and CDR2: SEHNR, FQNEAQ (reference sequence). The DNA of the CDR3 is TGTGCCAGCAGCTTATACAATTACGATACGCAGTATTTT. This sequence encodes CASSLYNYDTQYF. Based on the CDR3 plus reference TRBV7-9 and TRBJ2-3, the full variable domain is DTGVSQNPRHKITKRGQNVTFRCDPISEHNRLYWYRQTLGQGPEFLTYFQNEAQLEKSRLLSDRFSAERPKGSFSTLEIQRTEQGDSAMYLCASSLYNYDTQYFGPGTRLTVL.

The sample holds a few counts of this clone. CDR3 coding DNA: TGTGCCATTAGAGAGGGGGCTGGGGCCAACGTCCTGACTTTC. Residues: CAIREGAGANVLTF. The rearrangement links TRBV19 to TRBJ2-6; TRBD1 might be the D (6 bases). This CDR3 contains 14 residues. CDR1 and CDR2 from the germline V gene are LNHDA and SQIVND (reference sequence). Trimming left V 10 bases short and J 2 bases short, with 12 bases between.

The CDR3 nucleotides are TGCGCCAGCAGCGACGGGACAGGGTTCCCTGAAGCTTTCTTT. Its protein product is CASSDGTGFPEAFF. The J gene is TRBJ1-1, the V gene TRBV5-1; TRBD1 agrees at 9 bases. Losses at the gene ends were 4 bases for V and 6 bases for J; bases not matched to a gene: 7. Germline V gene sequence: CDR1 SGHRS, CDR2 YFSETQ. The CDR3 sequence is 14 residues long. The full variable domain, in which reference TRBV5-1 and TRBJ1-1 provide the parts outside the CDR3, is KAGVTQTPRYLIKTRGQQVTLSCSPISGHRSVSWYQQTPGQGLQFLFEYFSETQRNKGNFPGRFSGRQFSNSRSEMNVSTLELGDSALYLCASSDGTGFPEAFFGQGTRLTVV.

This chain connects TRBV6-5 to TRBJ2-1; D is perhaps TRBD1 (5 bases). The germline V gene encodes CDR1 MNHEY and CDR2 SVGAGI. V was cut by 10 bases and J by 5 bases, with 21 bases left in between. The length of the CDR3 is 15 residues. The CDR3 here is CAIQQGSPSDNEQFF. CDR3 sequence (DNA): TGTGCCATCCAGCAGGGTAGCCCGTCAGACAATGAGCAGTTCTTC.